This T cell receptor (beta chain) was identified in a study of blood T cell repertoires in COVID-19 (dated by TCRdb to the early 2020s). Regarding the research as a whole: The collaborator samples originated in the United States, Italy and Spain and spanned the acute and convalescent phases of COVID-19. The material from the prospective study consisted of cDNA or gDNA derived from T cells, B-cell-depleted T cells, or PBMCs. The dataset comprised deeply sampled blood TCRbeta repertoires from subjects exposed to, actively infected with, or recovered from COVID-19. The repertoires were released in a freely available public database intended as a resource for research on the immune response to SARS-CoV-2. The samples were drawn from two sources: the first 160 participants of the ongoing ImmuneRACE study, and some 1,300 subjects contributed by 6 global collaborators. The sample metadata nearly always contained a de-identified subject ID, COVID-19 status, age in years and sex. Where HLA class I and class II types were available, the types were taken from metadata supplied by the sample provider, not from assay-based typing.

One collaborating source in Seattle enrolled patients while the patients were actively infected and followed the patients over time throughout the course of disease. Collaborating institutions collected whole blood in K2EDTA tubes following their own protocols. Collaborator samples were shipped for TCRbeta analysis as frozen whole blood, isolated PBMCs, or DNA extracted from either sample type. The CDR3, from cysteine to phenylalanine, totals 15 residues. Just the 45-base CDR3 DNA is kept, in frame starting at base 1. V is shortened by 4 bases, J by 2 bases, and the region joining them spans 12 bases. Reading the germline V gene gives CDR1 SGHTS and CDR2 YDEGEE. Study-level results and caveats: The amount of clinical and demographic metadata varied by source and participant and was provided uncurated.

TCRbeta CDR3 regions were amplified from genomic DNA by means of the immunoSEQ Assay, a bias-controlled multiplex PCR. As for the original processing: Nucleated cell counts per sample were estimated from amplification of reference gene primers within the assay. To quantify the absolute abundance of each unique TCRbeta CDR3 rearrangement, sequence reads were collapsed and filtered. Productive Simpson clonality was computed per sample as the square root of Simpson's diversity index over productive rearrangements. TCRdb holds this immuneACCESS table with in-frame rearrangements only. Some clones are missing; in checked studies, unresolved V genes explain under half, and the rest has no known cause. V and J calls and clone size are given by that table; D and trimming were obtained from the DNA. For this sample there are 300,000 to 400,000 clones; about 91% appear just once. The ten largest clones take up more than 7.5% of the sample.

As for this clone: Its specific antigen is unknown. No per-base quality is available; no much larger clone lies one base away.

The sequence was obtained from a man aged 25-45 years with COVID-19, enrolled during active disease. This receptor chain uses TRBV5-8 and TRBJ2-2; the best D guess is TRBD1, with 6 bases matching. The sample comprised peripheral blood. The nucleotide sequence reads TGTGCCAGCAGCCCCGGACAGCTAAACACCGGGGAGCTGTTTTTT. Its amino acids are CASSPGQLNTGELFF. Outside the CDR3, residues come from the reference TRBV5-8 and TRBJ2-2 proteins, so the full variable domain is: EAGVTQSPTHLIKTRGQQATLRCSPISGHTSVYWYQQALGLGLQFLLWYDEGEERNRGNFPPRFSGRQFPNYSSELNVNALELEDSALYLCASSPGQLNTGELFFGEGSRLTVL.